Detailed here is one TCR beta chain. This clonotype was observed a few times. Its target antigen remains unknown. The record has no base qualities; no much larger clone is one base away. According to the germline V gene, CDR1 reads SGHNT and CDR2 reads YENEEA. For this chain, trimming is 5 bases at the V end and 8 bases at the J end, and the number of junction bases without a gene match is 11. Counted from cysteine to phenylalanine, this CDR3 has 15 amino acids. Of all the DNA, just the CDR3 is kept, 45 bases in frame from base 1. The data derive from a study of naive and memory T cell subsets (dated by TCRdb to about 2017). With regard to the full study: An open-source, UMI-based TCR alpha and beta sequencing pipeline was applied to sorted naive and memory peripheral blood T cell subsets. The functional CMV T cell responses agreed completely with IgG serology results. RNA was DNase-treated and reverse transcribed with TCR constant-region primers, mostly using SuperScript III. The paper as a whole reports these results and caveats: A clonotype was defined as a single alpha or beta chain sequence rather than as a paired alpha/beta receptor. The abundance of TCRs followed a power law with an exponent that differed between naive and memory subsets yet stayed consistent across the three individuals. RNA-based TCR counts may be affected by expression changes linked to T cell activation and differentiation. A few larger clonotypes were present in naive repertoires, particularly the CD8 repertoires, and these clonotypes were possibly memory cells re-expressing CD45RA. In both CD4 and CD8 cells, going from naive through CM, EM and EMRA, the Gini index went up while Shannon and inverse Simpson diversity went down. Following error correction, more than 95% of naive TCR sequences occurred only once, which made naive abundance distributions much steeper than those of memory subsets. The repertoire findings for the naive and memory subsets could not be validated against a ground truth because none was available.

TCR alpha and beta chain libraries were amplified separately from the second PCR step onward. To determine each donor's CMV status, fresh PBMCs were stimulated overnight with CMV viral lysate, and IFNgamma production from CD4+ T cells was then assessed. Using Miltenyi beads, CD4 T cells were first positively selected, and CD8 T cells were then positively selected from the CD4-negative fraction. Cells were stained for CD3, CD4, CD8, CD45RA, CD27 and a live/dead dye and were sorted on a BD Aria II into four subsets based on CD45RA and CD27. Three healthy volunteers provided blood, and each donor's sample was split into CD4 and CD8 T cells and then further divided into four differentiation subsets. Approximately 120 ml of peripheral blood was taken from each donor, and PBMC were separated by density-gradient centrifugation on Ficoll-Paque PLUS. After sorting, cells were lysed in RLT buffer, RNA was extracted using a Qiagen RNeasy kit, and the extracted RNA was stored at -80 degrees C.

The library was made by UMI-ligation and nested PCR. To cover both TRBC1 and TRBC2, the beta constant-region primer consisted of an equimolar mix of two oligonucleotides. A single-stranded oligonucleotide carrying the SP2 primer and a 12-nucleotide UMI was ligated to the 3' end of the cDNA by T4 RNA ligase 1. Four rounds of PCR, combining the SP2 primer with nested alpha and beta constant-region primers, were used to amplify the ligated cDNA. Incubation of the ligation reaction lasted roughly 19-25 hours at 16 degrees C. PCR2 was typically performed as a SYBR Green qPCR and was stopped at a predetermined threshold so that over-amplification was prevented. Agencourt AMPure XP magnetic beads were used for all purifications after the first. Libraries were quantified by Qubit and checked on a TapeStation, where a main peak was expected near 650 bp. Sequencing of the pooled libraries was done on an Illumina MiSeq using v2 2x251 paired-end kits, which typically yielded roughly 0.9-2.2 million reads per sample. Each sample's library went into the pool at roughly 4 nM, and about 4.5-8% PhiX was added to help with cluster recognition. Turning to the authors' computational methods: Using tag matching that tolerated one base-pair mismatch, Decombinator assigned V and J genes to FASTQ reads that had been processed by Demultiplexor. By using UMIs, Collapsinator corrected both sequencing errors and the frequency errors caused by PCR heterogeneity. TCRs were translated and CDR3s were extracted from the conserved cysteine to the FGXG phenylalanine by CDR3Translator, with non-productive sequences being flagged. Repertoires were subsampled to equal numbers of UMI-defined TCRs before Gini, Shannon entropy and inverse Simpson indices were calculated. Within the linear range, a power law was fitted by maximum likelihood to the distributions of clonotype abundance. Similar UMI counts, unique TCR numbers and clonal distributions were obtained with the pipeline and with MIGEC on one naive CD8 sample. One analysis removed from the naive repertoire any naive TCRs that were also found in any memory subset from the same donor. Repertoires were searched for roughly 7,300 CMV-associated CDR3 sequences compiled from VDJdb and a published dataset. Using fastp trimming at Q25 and MiXCR clonotype assembly, TCRdb reanalyzed the public sequencing data and kept in-frame beta chains. Duplicate CDR3 protein sequences are folded into a single record with the most common DNA and genes. The V and J calls, along with clone size, are taken from TCRdb and not from the paper's own processing. The table for this sample lists 120,000 to 150,000 distinct CDR3 sequences; over 15% of them were counted only once. The ten most abundant clones make up 0.14% to 0.15% of the sample.

The sequencing input was naive CD4+ T cells from blood. The cell subset or site label for this specimen denotes: naive T cells, CD45RA high CD27+. In this chain, TRBV11-3 is recombined with TRBJ2-1, and 8 junctional nucleotides match TRBD1. The clonotype was recovered from a human donor in good health. The bases are TGTGCCAGCAGCGACACACGGACAGGGCAGGATGAGCAGTTCTTC. It translates to CASSDTRTGQDEQFF.